This T cell receptor (beta chain) stems from a study of cytomegalovirus exposure and HLA in healthy donors. Study-wide findings and caveats: What was likely a sequencing artifact was a cluster of highly shared sequence variants. Researchers reported in a later analysis that common viral pathogens appeared linked to several top clusters.

With V trimmed by 4 bases and J by 4 bases, 7 bases remained unmatched. CDR1 is SGHVS and CDR2 is FNYEAQ in the germline V gene. This CDR3 is built from 16 residues. The PCR employed 60 Vbeta primers together with 13 Jbeta primers. Only in-frame clones appear in the TCRdb table, and some are missing; sequencing was by immunoSEQ multiplex PCR. This table holds more than 50,000 clones. Regarding this clone: Its target is not known.

The receptor was isolated from a middle-aged woman in good health and CMV-seronegative. The sample taken for sequencing was PBMCs. This sequence joins TRBV7-6 and TRBJ2-5; 12 bases are shared with TRBD2. CDR3 residues: CASSSGLAGSAETQYF. CDR3 in DNA: TGTGCCAGCAGCTCCGGACTAGCGGGGAGTGCAGAGACCCAGTACTTC.